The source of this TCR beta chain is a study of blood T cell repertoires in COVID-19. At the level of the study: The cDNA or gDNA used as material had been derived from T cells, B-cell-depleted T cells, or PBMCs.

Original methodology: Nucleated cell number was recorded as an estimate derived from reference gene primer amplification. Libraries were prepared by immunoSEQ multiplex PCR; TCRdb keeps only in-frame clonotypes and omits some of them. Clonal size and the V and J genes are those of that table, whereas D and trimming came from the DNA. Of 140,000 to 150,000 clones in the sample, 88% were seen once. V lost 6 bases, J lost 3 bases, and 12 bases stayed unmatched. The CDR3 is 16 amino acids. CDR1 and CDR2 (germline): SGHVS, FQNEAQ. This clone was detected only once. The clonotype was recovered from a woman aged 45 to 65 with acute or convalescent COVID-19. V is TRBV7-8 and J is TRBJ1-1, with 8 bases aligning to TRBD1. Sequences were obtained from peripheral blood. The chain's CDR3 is CASRRGQGAMDTEAFF. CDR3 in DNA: TGTGCCAGCAGGCGGGGGCAGGGGGCTATGGACACTGAAGCTTTCTTT.